A selection of T cell receptor beta chains follows, all from one sample in a study of beta chain features in type 1 diabetes. Assay used: immunoSEQ multiplex PCR; TCRdb lists only in-frame clones, some missing. The table shows around 120,000 clones, with 15% to 20% occurring only once. Sequenced sample: central memory CD4+ T cells from blood. The receptors derive from a man aged 18 to 29 with type 1 diabetes. Each CDR3 is given with its conserved first and last residue. D genes are given only for firm matches. Size values are once, few and many counts, or a class for expanded clones, and some rows have none.

v_gene: TRBV13
d_gene: TRBD2
abundance: NA
j_gene: TRBJ2-7
len: 15
CDR3aa: CASSPRLAGGYEQYF
CDR3nt: TGTGCCAGCAGCCCAAGACTAGCGGGAGGCTACGAGCAGTACTTC

v_gene: TRBV5-5
d_gene: TRBD1
abundance: few
j_gene: TRBJ1-6
len: 14
CDR3aa: CASCSGQSNSPLHF
CDR3nt: TGTGCCAGTTGCTCGGGACAGTCCAATTCACCCCTCCACTTT

v_gene: TRBV25-1
d_gene: NA
abundance: few
j_gene: TRBJ2-5
len: 13
CDR3aa: CASSEFITETQYF
CDR3nt: TGTGCCAGCAGTGAATTTATCACAGAGACCCAGTACTTC

v_gene: TRBV30
d_gene: NA
abundance: few
j_gene: TRBJ2-7
len: 11
CDR3aa: CAWSRGFEQYF
CDR3nt: TGTGCCTGGAGTCGAGGGTTCGAGCAGTACTTC

v_gene: TRBV7-2
d_gene: TRBD2
abundance: NA
j_gene: TRBJ2-1
len: 15
CDR3aa: CASSLGLAGRNEQFF
CDR3nt: TGTGCCAGCAGCTTAGGATTAGCGGGGCGCAATGAGCAGTTCTTC

v_gene: TRBV5-1
d_gene: NA
abundance: few
j_gene: TRBJ2-4
len: 13
CDR3aa: CASSLRAGNIQYF
CDR3nt: TGCGCCAGCAGCTTGCGAGCGGGAAACATTCAGTACTTC

v_gene: TRBV5-6
d_gene: NA
abundance: few
j_gene: TRBJ2-1
len: 16
CDR3aa: CASSFLAFSSYNEQFF
CDR3nt: TGTGCCAGCAGCTTTCTAGCGTTCAGCTCCTACAATGAGCAGTTCTTC

v_gene: TRBV5-6
d_gene: NA
abundance: NA
j_gene: TRBJ2-1
len: 17
CDR3aa: CASSLIVGSNLGTEQFF
CDR3nt: TGTGCCAGCAGCCTCATAGTCGGGTCAAACTTAGGAACCGAGCAGTTCTTC

v_gene: TRBV30
d_gene: TRBD2
abundance: few
j_gene: TRBJ2-3
len: 16
CDR3aa: CAWNAPGLGGPDTQYF
CDR3nt: TGTGCCTGGAACGCCCCGGGACTAGGGGGTCCAGATACGCAGTATTTT

v_gene: TRBV5-1
d_gene: NA
abundance: NA
j_gene: TRBJ1-2
len: 13
CDR3aa: CASSFQISYGYTF
CDR3nt: TGCGCCAGCAGCTTCCAGATTAGCTATGGCTACACCTTC

v_gene: TRBV30
d_gene: NA
abundance: many
j_gene: TRBJ1-2
len: 13
CDR3aa: CASPGTENYGYTF
CDR3nt: TGTGCCTCCCCTGGTACAGAAAACTATGGCTACACCTTC

v_gene: TRBV2
d_gene: NA
abundance: many
j_gene: TRBJ1-5
len: 11
CDR3aa: CAADGMEGKHF
CDR3nt: TGTGCCGCCGACGGGATGGAAGGGAAGCATTTT